These T cell receptor beta chains were read from a single sample in a study of CD8+CD57+ T cells in acquired aplastic anemia. TCRdb analysed the reads with MiXCR anew, one entry per CDR3 protein. This table holds around 200,000 distinct CDR3 sequences, under 65% found once. The sequencing input was sorted CD4+, CD8+, or CD8+CD57+ T cells (not recorded which) from PBMCs. Receptor source: a human donor in good health. Each CDR3 is given with its conserved first and last residue. D genes are given only for firm matches. Clone size appears in some rows only: once, few, many, or a class for an expanded clone.

v_gene,d_gene,j_gene,abundance,CDR3aa,CDR3nt
TRBV7-8,TRBD2,TRBJ2-1,NA,CASSPPGLGDYSYNEQFF,TGTGCCAGCAGCCCCCCAGGTTTAGGGGACTACTCCTACAATGAGCAGTTCTTC
TRBV2,TRBD1,TRBJ1-5,few,CASSERDRANQPQHF,TGTGCCAGCAGTGAAAGGGACAGGGCGAATCAGCCCCAGCATTTT
TRBV7-2,NA,TRBJ2-1,NA,CASSLGPTRGNEQFF,TGTGCCAGCAGCTTGGGGCCCACCCGGGGAAATGAGCAGTTCTTC
TRBV25-1,NA,TRBJ2-1,NA,CASSLTGGSEQFF,TGTGCCAGCAGCCTGACTGGTGGGTCTGAGCAGTTCTTC
TRBV29-1,NA,TRBJ1-2,NA,CSVDSAVYGYTF,TGCAGCGTTGACAGCGCCGTCTATGGCTACACCTTC
TRBV5-1,NA,TRBJ1-5,many,CASSLGLAGGNQPQHF,TGCGCCAGCAGCTTGGGGTTGGCAGGGGGCAATCAGCCCCAGCATTTT
TRBV20-1,TRBD1,TRBJ1-1,NA,CSARSIAGQGNYRAFF,TGCAGTGCTAGGTCTATCGCGGGACAGGGGAACTATAGAGCTTTCTTT
TRBV15,TRBD2,TRBJ2-7,NA,CATSTGLAGAYEQYF,TGTGCCACCAGCACCGGACTAGCGGGCGCATACGAGCAGTACTTC
TRBV10-2,NA,TRBJ2-6,NA,CASTPSVASGANVLTF,TGCGCCAGTACCCCCTCAGTCGCCTCTGGGGCCAACGTCCTGACTTTC
TRBV15,TRBD1,TRBJ2-7,NA,CATSKSGTGGLGQYF,TGTGCCACCAGCAAGTCCGGGACAGGGGGCTTGGGGCAGTACTTC
TRBV10-3,NA,TRBJ1-3,NA,CASSSRGAGNTIYF,TGTGCCAGCAGTTCTCGGGGAGCTGGAAACACCATATATTTT
TRBV20-1,NA,TRBJ2-3,NA,CSAPLADTQYF,TGCAGTGCGCCTCTAGCAGATACGCAGTATTTT
TRBV2,NA,TRBJ2-5,NA,CASSEQGSSETQYF,TGTGCCAGCAGTGAACAGGGTTCGTCGGAGACCCAGTACTTC
TRBV20-1,NA,TRBJ1-1,NA,CSARDTHRDPEAFF,TGCAGTGCTAGAGATACGCACAGGGATCCTGAAGCTTTCTTT
TRBV6-5,TRBD2,TRBJ2-3,NA,CASSRLAGGGVDTQYF,TGTGCCAGCAGTCGTTTAGCGGGAGGGGGGGTGGATACGCAGTATTTT
TRBV2,NA,TRBJ1-6,NA,CASMVDGTNSPLHF,TGTGCCAGCATGGTTGACGGAACAAATTCACCCCTCCACTTT
TRBV6-5,TRBD2,TRBJ2-7,many,CASRPSTSGGYEQYF,TGTGCCAGCAGACCGTCGACTAGCGGGGGTTACGAGCAGTACTTC
TRBV9,TRBD2,TRBJ2-3,NA,CASSAGTSGSLTEADTQYF,TGTGCCAGCAGCGCCGGGACTAGCGGGAGCCTAACTGAGGCAGATACGCAGTATTTT
TRBV6-1,TRBD2,TRBJ2-1,NA,CASSKELAGREQFF,TGTGCCAGCAGTAAGGAACTAGCGGGGCGTGAGCAGTTCTTC